The entry below gives a single TCR beta chain sequence along with its context. This sample stems from a study of blood T cells in healthy people across ages. Study in general: T cells yielded about one barcoded beta molecule per two cells through template switching.

PCR was performed a second time for about 6 to 11 cycles using a sample-barcoded 5' primer and a J-beta primer mix. Via MiXCR, TCRdb re-called the 5' RACE reads, giving one row per CDR3 protein. The data show approximately 1.5 million distinct CDR3 sequences, under 55% seen once. This CDR3 has 18 residues. The germline V gene has CDR1 SGDLS and CDR2 YYNGEE. The ends lost 1 base at V and 1 base at J; junction bases unmatched: 13. The chain has TRBV9 and TRBJ1-2; 7 bases map to TRBD1. This TCR was recovered from a woman aged 18-35 years in good health. Sequenced sample: blood. For the CDR3, the DNA is TGTGCCAGCAGCGTACACCAGGCCGACAGGGAGGGTAACTATGGCTACACCTTC. Translation: CASSVHQADREGNYGYTF. Full variable domain (remainder filled in from reference TRBV9 and TRBJ1-2): DSGVTQTPKHLITATGQRVTLRCSPRSGDLSVYWYQQSLDQGLQFLIQYYNGEERAKGNILERFSAQQFPDLHSELNLSSLELGDSALYFCASSVHQADREGNYGYTFGSGTRLTVV.